This TCR beta chain came from a study of cytomegalovirus exposure and HLA in healthy donors. The CDR3 is 16 residues long. Per germline, CDR1 MDHEN and CDR2 SYDVKM. Trimming cost V 3 bases and J 3 bases, with 15 bases left between them. It was with 60 Vbeta and 13 Jbeta primers that the PCR ran. Sequenced by immunoSEQ multiplex PCR; TCRdb stores in-frame clones only, minus some. The top ten clones hold 1% of a sample with 150,000 or so clones, around 77% of them seen once. Sequencing was done on a sample of PBMCs. The TCR sequence derives from a woman aged 50 to 60 in good health and CMV-seropositive. This chain uses TRBV28 with TRBJ1-5; a possible D gene is TRBD1 (5 bases). The CDR3 sequence is CASSLVWQGPNQPQHF. The CDR3 coding sequence is TGTGCCAGCAGTTTGGTCTGGCAGGGTCCCAATCAGCCCCAGCATTTT.